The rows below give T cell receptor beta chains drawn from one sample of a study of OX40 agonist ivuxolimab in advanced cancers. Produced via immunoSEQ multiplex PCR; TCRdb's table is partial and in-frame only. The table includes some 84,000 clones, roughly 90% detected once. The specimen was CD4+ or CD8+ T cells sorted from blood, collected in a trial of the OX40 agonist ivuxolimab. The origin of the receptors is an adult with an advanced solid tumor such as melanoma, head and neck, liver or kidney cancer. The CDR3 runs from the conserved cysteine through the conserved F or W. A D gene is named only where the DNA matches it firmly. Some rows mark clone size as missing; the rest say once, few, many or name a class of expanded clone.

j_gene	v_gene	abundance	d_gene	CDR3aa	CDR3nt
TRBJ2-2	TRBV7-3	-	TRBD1	CASSSSGGYNTGELFF	TGTGCCAGCAGCTCATCAGGGGGCTATAACACCGGGGAGCTGTTTTTT
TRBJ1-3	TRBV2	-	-	CASSEVVYSGNTIYF	TGTGCCAGCAGTGAAGTGGTTTACTCTGGAAACACCATATATTTT
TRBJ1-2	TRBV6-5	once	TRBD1	CASSPGTGTYGYTF	TGTGCCAGCAGTCCCGGGACAGGGACCTATGGCTACACCTTC
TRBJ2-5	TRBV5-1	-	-	CASSLAGEGAWETQYF	TGCGCCAGCAGCTTGGCCGGGGAGGGGGCCTGGGAGACCCAGTACTTC
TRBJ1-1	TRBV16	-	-	CASSQSPPNTEAFF	TGTGCCAGCAGCCAATCGCCCCCGAACACTGAAGCTTTCTTT
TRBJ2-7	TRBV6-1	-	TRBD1	CASSAPRDSRSYEQYF	TGTGCCAGCAGTGCACCCCGGGACAGCCGTTCCTACGAGCAGTACTTC
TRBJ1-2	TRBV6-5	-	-	CASSYARGTNYGYTF	TGTGCCAGCAGTTACGCAAGGGGGACCAACTATGGCTACACCTTC
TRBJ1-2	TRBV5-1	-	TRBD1	CASSPTGGQGNGYTF	TGCGCCAGCAGCCCCACAGGGGGACAGGGGAATGGCTACACCTTC
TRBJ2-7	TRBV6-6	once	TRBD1	CASSWDSYEQYF	TGTGCCAGCAGTTGGGACAGTTACGAGCAGTACTTC
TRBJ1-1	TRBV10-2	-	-	CASSVSGGNEAFF	TGCGCCAGCAGTGTATCGGGGGGAAACGAAGCTTTCTTT
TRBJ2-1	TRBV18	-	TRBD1	CASSGDPRDSPYNEQFF	TGTGCCAGCTCAGGAGATCCCCGGGACAGCCCCTACAATGAGCAGTTCTTC
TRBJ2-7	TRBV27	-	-	CASSNGGQVFEQYF	TGTGCCAGCAGCAACGGGGGGCAGGTATTCGAGCAGTACTTC
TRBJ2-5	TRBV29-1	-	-	CSVDILQETQYF	TGCAGCGTTGATATTCTCCAAGAGACCCAGTACTTC
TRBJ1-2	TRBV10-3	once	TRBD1	CAISGTGDDPGGYTF	TGTGCCATCAGCGGGACAGGGGACGACCCTGGTGGCTACACCTTC
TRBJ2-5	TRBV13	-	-	CASTSQGGASQETQYF	TGTGCCAGCACCTCACAGGGGGGGGCAAGCCAAGAGACCCAGTACTTC
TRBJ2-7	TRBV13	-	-	CASKDFDSYEQYF	TGTGCCAGCAAAGACTTTGACTCCTACGAGCAGTACTTC
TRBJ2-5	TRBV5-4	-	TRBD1	CASSPDRGQETQYF	TGTGCCAGCAGCCCGGACAGGGGGCAAGAGACCCAGTACTTC
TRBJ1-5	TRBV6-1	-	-	CASSDGANQPQHF	TGTGCCAGCAGTGATGGCGCGAATCAGCCCCAGCATTTT
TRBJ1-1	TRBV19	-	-	CASSIFRRRATEAFF	TGTGCCAGTAGTATATTCCGCCGACGGGCGACTGAAGCTTTCTTT
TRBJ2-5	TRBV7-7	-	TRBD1	CASSHPGQEGTQYF	TGTGCTAGCAGTCATCCGGGACAGGAGGGGACCCAGTACTTC
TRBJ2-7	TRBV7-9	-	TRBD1	CASSYPGQNYEQYF	TGTGCCAGCAGCTACCCGGGACAGAACTACGAGCAGTACTTC
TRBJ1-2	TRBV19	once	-	CASMRGYGYTF	TGTGCCAGTATGAGAGGCTATGGCTACACCTTC
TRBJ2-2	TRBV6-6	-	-	CASSQNREGTGELFF	TGTGCCAGCAGTCAGAACAGGGAAGGGACCGGGGAGCTGTTTTTT
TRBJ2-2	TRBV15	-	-	CATSRDRSSELFF	TGTGCCACCAGCAGAGATCGGTCCTCTGAGCTGTTTTTT
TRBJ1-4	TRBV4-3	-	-	CASSQARKLFF	TGCGCCAGCAGCCAAGCCCGTAAACTGTTTTTT
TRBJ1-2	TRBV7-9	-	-	CASSLGAGDYGYTF	TGTGCCAGCAGCTTAGGGGCAGGGGACTATGGCTACACCTTC
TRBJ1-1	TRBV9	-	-	CASSDMLGNTEAFF	TGTGCCAGCAGCGATATGTTGGGGAACACTGAAGCTTTCTTT
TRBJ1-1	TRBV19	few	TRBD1	CASAGDRGLYREAFF	TGTGCCAGTGCAGGGGACAGGGGGCTGTACCGGGAAGCTTTCTTT
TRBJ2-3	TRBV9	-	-	CASSPEGVSTDTQYF	TGTGCCAGCAGCCCCGAGGGGGTTAGCACAGATACGCAGTATTTT
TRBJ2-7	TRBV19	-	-	CASSVSPGPYEQYF	TGTGCCAGTAGTGTCTCTCCCGGCCCCTACGAGCAGTACTTC
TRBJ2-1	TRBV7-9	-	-	CASSPRDSDEQFF	TGTGCCAGCAGCCCGAGGGATAGCGATGAGCAGTTCTTC
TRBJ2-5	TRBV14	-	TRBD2	CASSPLSWGGQETQYF	TGTGCCAGCAGCCCCCTGTCGTGGGGGGGCCAAGAGACCCAGTACTTC
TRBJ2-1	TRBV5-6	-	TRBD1	CASSAGTADNEQFF	TGTGCCAGCAGCGCCGGGACAGCAGACAATGAGCAGTTCTTC
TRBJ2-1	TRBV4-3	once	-	CASSQDPAWGAYNEQFF	TGCGCCAGCAGCCAAGACCCCGCGTGGGGGGCCTACAATGAGCAGTTCTTC
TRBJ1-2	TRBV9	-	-	CASSVAVDRNYGYTF	TGTGCCAGCAGCGTAGCAGTGGACCGTAACTATGGCTACACCTTC
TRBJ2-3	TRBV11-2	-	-	CASSSGGSTDTQYF	TGTGCCAGCAGCTCCGGGGGTAGCACAGATACGCAGTATTTT
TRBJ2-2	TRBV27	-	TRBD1	CASSIWTGSTGELFF	TGTGCCAGCAGTATCTGGACAGGGTCCACCGGGGAGCTGTTTTTT
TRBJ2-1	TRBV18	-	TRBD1	CASSPPDRAAYNEQFF	TGTGCCAGCTCACCACCGGACAGGGCGGCCTACAATGAGCAGTTCTTC
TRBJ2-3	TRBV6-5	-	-	CASSYLSSSPDTQYF	TGTGCCAGCAGTTACTTATCCTCCTCCCCAGATACGCAGTATTTT
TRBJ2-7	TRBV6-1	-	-	CASNTYEQYF	TGTGCCAGCAACACCTACGAGCAGTACTTC
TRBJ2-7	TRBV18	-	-	CASSLQPQALIYEQYF	TGTGCCAGCTCCCTACAACCCCAGGCGCTAATCTACGAGCAGTACTTC
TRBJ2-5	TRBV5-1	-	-	CASSLYGEETQYF	TGCGCCAGCAGCTTGTACGGGGAAGAGACCCAGTACTTC
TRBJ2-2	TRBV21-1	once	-	CASSVRTSGGASEAGELFF	TGTGCCAGCAGCGTACGGACTAGCGGGGGGGCCAGTGAGGCCGGGGAGCTGTTTTTT
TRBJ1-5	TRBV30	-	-	CASATGFNQPQHF	TGTGCCTCTGCAACAGGGTTCAATCAGCCCCAGCATTTT